This T cell receptor beta chain was captured by sequencing in a study of OX40 agonist ivuxolimab in advanced cancers. CDR3 length: 17 amino acids. With V trimmed by 1 base and J by 4 bases, 9 bases remained unmatched. Germline V gene data show CDR1 as PRHDT and CDR2 as FYEKMQ (reference sequence). Clones were read by immunoSEQ multiplex PCR, and TCRdb kept only the in-frame ones, dropping some. Of roughly 40,000 clones in the sample, roughly 84% are singletons; the top ten hold about 16%. The gene calls are TRBV13 and TRBJ1-4, with TRBD1 matching over 7 bases. This sequence originates from an adult with an advanced solid tumor such as melanoma, head and neck, liver or kidney cancer. The sequencing used CD4+ or CD8+ T cells sorted from blood, collected in a trial of the OX40 agonist ivuxolimab. Here the CDR3 reads CASSLADAGTVNEKLFF. CDR3 sequence (DNA): TGTGCCAGCAGCTTAGCAGACGCCGGGACAGTTAATGAAAAACTGTTTTTT.